The subject of this entry is one TCR beta chain. Its cognate antigen is unknown. The repertoire was sequenced with immunoSEQ multiplex PCR; TCRdb's copy has only in-frame clones and lacks some. Among tens of thousands of clones, around 93% were seen once, and the ten largest hold around 3.1%. This sample stems from a study of T cells after posttransplantation cyclophosphamide. General observations from the study: Later blood repertoires were often dominated by clones from the donor CD8+ memory compartment. Tissue-infiltrating T cells from skin or gut overlapped little with blood T cells.

Germline CDR1 is MNHNS and CDR2 is SASEGT. The CDR3 sequence is 13 residues long. Trimming stripped 6 bases from V and 5 bases from J, with 11 bases between. The related graft donor's blood sample was taken on the day of bone marrow donation. Source material: PBMCs. The chain employs TRBV6-1 and TRBJ2-1; possibly TRBD2 for D (5 bases). The clonotype comes from a young woman in good health and a related stem cell transplant donor. CDR3 sequence: CASRSRGNNEQFF. The CDR3 nucleotides read TGTGCCAGCAGATCCCGGGGTAACAATGAGCAGTTCTTC.